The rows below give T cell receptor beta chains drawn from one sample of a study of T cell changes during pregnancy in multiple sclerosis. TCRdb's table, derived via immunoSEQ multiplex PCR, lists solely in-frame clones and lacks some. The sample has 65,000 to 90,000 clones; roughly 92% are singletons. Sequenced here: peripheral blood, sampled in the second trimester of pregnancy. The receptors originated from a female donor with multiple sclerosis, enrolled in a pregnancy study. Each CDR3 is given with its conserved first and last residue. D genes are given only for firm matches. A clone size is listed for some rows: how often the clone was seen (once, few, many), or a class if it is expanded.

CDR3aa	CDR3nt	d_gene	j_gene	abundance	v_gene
CAISESTSLAQYF	TGTGCCATCAGTGAGTCAACTAGTTTGGCGCAGTATTTT	NA	TRBJ2-3	NA	TRBV10-3
CASRKPPDEKLFF	TGTGCCAGCAGAAAGCCTCCGGATGAAAAACTGTTTTTT	NA	TRBJ1-4	NA	TRBV6-1
CASSLVPGSNTGELFF	TGTGCCAGCAGCTTAGTACCGGGGAGTAACACCGGGGAGCTGTTTTTT	NA	TRBJ2-2	NA	TRBV7-7
CASRKPGTGVLQPQHF	TGTGCCAGTAGAAAACCCGGGACAGGGGTCCTCCAGCCCCAGCATTTT	TRBD1	TRBJ1-5	once	TRBV19
CASSQDRVSPLHF	TGTGCCAGCAGCCAAGACAGGGTCTCACCCCTCCACTTT	TRBD1	TRBJ1-6	NA	TRBV7-2
CASSLGGTGYEQYF	TGTGCCAGCAGCTTAGGGGGGACAGGGTACGAGCAGTACTTC	TRBD1	TRBJ2-7	NA	TRBV11-2
CASSTDRGLRVYEQYF	TGTGCCAGCAGCACCGACAGGGGCCTTAGGGTCTACGAGCAGTACTTC	TRBD1	TRBJ2-7	NA	TRBV5-4
CASSIGQSSYNEQFF	TGTGCCAGCAGCATCGGACAGAGCTCCTACAATGAGCAGTTCTTC	NA	TRBJ2-1	NA	TRBV5-4
CASNGQSYGYTF	TGTGCCAGCAACGGACAGAGCTATGGCTACACCTTC	NA	TRBJ1-2	NA	TRBV7-9
CASRLGGTGVSNQPQHF	TGTGCAAGTCGCCTAGGCGGAACAGGGGTCAGCAATCAGCCCCAGCATTTT	NA	TRBJ1-5	NA	TRBV12-2
CASSLGLAGYEQFF	TGTGCCAGCAGCCTAGGACTAGCGGGATATGAGCAGTTCTTC	TRBD2	TRBJ2-1	NA	TRBV9
CASSTESSGTGGNTIYF	TGTGCCAGTAGTACAGAGTCATCCGGGACAGGGGGGAACACCATATATTTT	TRBD1	TRBJ1-3	NA	TRBV19
CASSREGDNEQFF	TGCGCCAGCAGCCGGGAGGGGGACAATGAGCAGTTCTTC	TRBD2	TRBJ2-1	NA	TRBV5-1
CASSQVGRGAGNTIYF	TGCGCCAGCAGCCAAGTGGGTCGGGGGGCTGGAAACACCATATATTTT	NA	TRBJ1-3	NA	TRBV4-1
CASSLRQANTGELFF	TGTGCCAGCAGCCTCAGACAGGCGAACACCGGGGAGCTGTTTTTT	NA	TRBJ2-2	NA	TRBV7-9
CTSSPEGGRDIYEQYF	TGCACCAGCAGCCCGGAGGGGGGGCGCGACATCTACGAGCAGTACTTC	NA	TRBJ2-7	few	TRBV1
CASSQEGQGANQPQHF	TGTGCCAGCAGCCAAGAGGGACAGGGGGCTAATCAGCCCCAGCATTTT	TRBD1	TRBJ1-5	NA	TRBV4-2
CASSLGNSGATEAFF	TGTGCCAGCAGCTTAGGCAACAGCGGAGCCACTGAAGCTTTCTTT	NA	TRBJ1-1	NA	TRBV11-3
CASSASSGGSTDTQYF	TGTGCCAGCAGTGCCTCTAGCGGGGGGTCCACAGATACGCAGTATTTT	TRBD2	TRBJ2-3	NA	TRBV6-6
CASSQMIAGVGNEQFF	TGCGCCAGCAGCCAAATGATAGCGGGAGTAGGTAATGAGCAGTTCTTC	TRBD2	TRBJ2-1	NA	TRBV4-1
CASSPAGLAGGSGTDTQYF	TGCGCCAGCAGCCCCGCTGGGCTAGCGGGGGGCTCTGGGACAGATACGCAGTATTTT	TRBD2	TRBJ2-3	NA	TRBV4-3
CATSRRDRISGANVLTF	TGTGCCACCAGCAGACGGGACAGAATCTCTGGGGCCAACGTCCTGACTTTC	TRBD1	TRBJ2-6	NA	TRBV15
CASSIGQGQETQYF	TGTGCCAGCAGCATAGGACAGGGTCAAGAGACCCAGTACTTC	TRBD1	TRBJ2-5	NA	TRBV7-6
CASSLQGALTGELFF	TGTGCCAGCAGCTTGCAAGGGGCGCTTACCGGGGAGCTGTTTTTT	NA	TRBJ2-2	NA	TRBV5-5
CASSSTGVSYEQYF	TGTGCCAGCAGCTCGACAGGGGTGTCCTACGAGCAGTACTTC	TRBD1	TRBJ2-7	NA	TRBV5-4
CASSPREGGSAGELFF	TGTGCCAGCAGCCCAAGGGAGGGGGGGTCAGCCGGGGAGCTGTTTTTT	NA	TRBJ2-2	NA	TRBV7-2
CASSLAIREGTEAFF	TGTGCCAGCAGCTTAGCGATCAGGGAAGGCACTGAAGCTTTCTTT	NA	TRBJ1-1	NA	TRBV7-7
CASSLRGFGDEAFF	TGCGCCAGCAGCTTGCGAGGGTTTGGGGATGAAGCTTTCTTT	NA	TRBJ1-1	NA	TRBV5-1
CASSLGVGLDSYEQYF	TGTGCCAGCAGCCTAGGGGTGGGACTTGACTCCTACGAGCAGTACTTC	NA	TRBJ2-7	NA	TRBV9
CASSLGTGGTYEQYF	TGTGCCAGCAGCTTAGGCACAGGGGGCACCTACGAGCAGTACTTC	TRBD1	TRBJ2-7	NA	TRBV7-8